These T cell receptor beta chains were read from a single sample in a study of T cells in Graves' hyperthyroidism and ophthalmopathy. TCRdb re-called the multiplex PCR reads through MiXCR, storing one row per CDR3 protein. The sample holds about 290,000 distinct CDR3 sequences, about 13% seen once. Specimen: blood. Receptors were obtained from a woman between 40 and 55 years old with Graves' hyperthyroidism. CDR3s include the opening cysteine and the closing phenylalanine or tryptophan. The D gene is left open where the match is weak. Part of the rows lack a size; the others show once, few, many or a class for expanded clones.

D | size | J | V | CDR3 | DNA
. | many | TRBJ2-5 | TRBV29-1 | CSAYSEETQYF | TGCAGCGCCTACAGCGAGGAGACCCAGTACTTC
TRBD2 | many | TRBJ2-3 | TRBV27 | CASSHGLVGNTQYF | TGTGCCAGCAGTCATGGACTAGTTGGAAATACGCAGTATTTT
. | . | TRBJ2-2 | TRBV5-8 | CASSFLDTGELFF | TGTGCCAGCAGCTTCCTAGACACCGGGGAGCTGTTTTTT
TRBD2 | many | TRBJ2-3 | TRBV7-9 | CASSVGLATADTQYF | TGTGCCAGCAGCGTGGGACTAGCGACTGCAGATACGCAGTATTTT
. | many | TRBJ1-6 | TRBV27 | CASSATRYYNSPLHF | TGTGCCAGCAGTGCCACGAGATACTATAATTCACCCCTCCACTTT
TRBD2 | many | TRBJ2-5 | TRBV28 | CASSFQGREGETQYF | TGTGCCAGCAGTTTTCAAGGGAGGGAGGGGGAGACCCAGTACTTC
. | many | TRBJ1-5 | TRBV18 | CASSPATGANQPQHF | TGTGCCAGCTCACCAGCGACAGGCGCCAATCAGCCCCAGCATTTT
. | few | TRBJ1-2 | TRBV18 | CASSPTGQRSYTF | TGTGCCAGCTCACCAACAGGGCAGCGGAGCTACACCTTC
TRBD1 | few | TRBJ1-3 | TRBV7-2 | CASSPGAGGWAGNTIYF | TGTGCCAGCAGCCCGGGGGCAGGGGGTTGGGCTGGAAACACCATATATTTT
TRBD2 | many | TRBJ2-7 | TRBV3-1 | CASSHPSGRFYEQYF | TGTGCCAGCAGCCATCCCAGCGGGAGATTCTACGAGCAGTACTTC
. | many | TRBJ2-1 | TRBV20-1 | CSAIRSRAGAISYNEQFF | TGCAGTGCAATACGTTCGAGGGCCGGAGCAATCTCCTACAATGAGCAGTTCTTC
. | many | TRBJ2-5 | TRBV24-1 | CATSDSSGRDLQYF | TGTGCCACCAGTGATTCGTCAGGCAGGGACCTCCAGTACTTC
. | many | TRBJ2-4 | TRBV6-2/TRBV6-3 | CASSLLRGAKNIQYF | TGTGCCAGCAGTCTACTCAGGGGAGCCAAAAACATTCAGTACTTC
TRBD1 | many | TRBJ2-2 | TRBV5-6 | CASSYGTGTGELFF | TGTGCCAGCAGCTACGGGACAGGCACCGGGGAGCTGTTTTTT
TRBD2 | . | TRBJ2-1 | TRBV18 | CASSPPSGRIYNEQFF | TGTGCCAGCTCACCTCCAAGCGGGAGGATCTACAATGAGCAGTTCTTC
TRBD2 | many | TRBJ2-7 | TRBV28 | CASSNRTSGREQYF | TGTGCCAGCAGTAACCGGACTAGCGGGAGAGAGCAGTACTTC
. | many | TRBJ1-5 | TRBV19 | CASSITGPNQPQHF | TGTGCCAGTAGTATAACAGGGCCTAATCAGCCCCAGCATTTT
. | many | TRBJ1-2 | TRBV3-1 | CASSPGVNYGYTF | TGTGCCAGCAGTCCAGGAGTGAACTATGGCTACACCTTC
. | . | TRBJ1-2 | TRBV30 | CAWTPSGAYYGYTF | TGTGCCTGGACTCCATCCGGGGCATACTATGGCTACACCTTC
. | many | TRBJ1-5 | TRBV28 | CASKVISQPQHF | TGTGCCAGCAAGGTGATTTCTCAGCCCCAGCATTTT
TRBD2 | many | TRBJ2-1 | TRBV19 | CASSNSLAGVEDEQFF | TGTGCCAGTAGTAACTCCCTAGCGGGAGTTGAGGATGAGCAGTTCTTC
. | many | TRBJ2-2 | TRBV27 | CASSFKGWNTGELFF | TGTGCCAGCAGTTTTAAGGGCTGGAACACCGGGGAGCTGTTTTTT